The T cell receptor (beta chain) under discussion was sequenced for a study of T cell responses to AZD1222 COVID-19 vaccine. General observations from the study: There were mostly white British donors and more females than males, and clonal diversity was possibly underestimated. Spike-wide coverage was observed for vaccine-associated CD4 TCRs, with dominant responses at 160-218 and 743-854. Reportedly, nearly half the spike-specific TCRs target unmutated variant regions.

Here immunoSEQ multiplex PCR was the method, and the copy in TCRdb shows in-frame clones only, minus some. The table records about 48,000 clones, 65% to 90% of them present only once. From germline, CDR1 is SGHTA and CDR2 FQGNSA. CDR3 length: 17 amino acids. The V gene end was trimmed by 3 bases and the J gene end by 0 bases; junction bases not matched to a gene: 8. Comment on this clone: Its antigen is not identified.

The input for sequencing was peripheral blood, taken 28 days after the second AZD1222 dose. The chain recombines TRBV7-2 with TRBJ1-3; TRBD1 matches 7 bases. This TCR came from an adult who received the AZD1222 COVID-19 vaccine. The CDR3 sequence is CASSLLRGLSSGNTIYF. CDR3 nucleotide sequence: TGTGCCAGCAGCTTGCTCAGGGGGTTGAGCTCTGGAAACACCATATATTTT.